This T cell receptor (beta chain) was captured by sequencing in a study of blood T cell repertoires in COVID-19. Germline loops: CDR1 ENHRY, CDR2 SYGVKD. The CDR3 runs to 14 residues. V gave up 4 bases and J gave up 9 bases; unmatched junction bases: 10. Per the original data handling: Amplification of reference gene primers was used by the study to estimate nucleated cell counts. Sequencing was performed with immunoSEQ multiplex PCR; in TCRdb, only in-frame clones are kept and a portion is missing. That table gives V, J and clone size, and the DNA gave D and trimming. The data hold under 200,000 clones, with 84% observed a single time.

Input material: peripheral blood. The chain links TRBV10-3 to TRBJ2-5; 8 bases fit TRBD1. This receptor was taken from a man in his forties who had recovered from COVID-19. CDR3 sequence: CAISADRVGSAQYF. The CDR3 nucleotides read TGTGCCATCAGTGCGGACAGGGTAGGCTCGGCCCAGTACTTC.